The 21 T cell receptor beta chains reported below all come from one sample, sequenced in a study of OX40 agonist ivuxolimab in advanced cancers. Profiled with immunoSEQ multiplex PCR; TCRdb holds only in-frame clones, not every one. The sample has tens of thousands of clones; roughly 91% are singletons. Sequencing used CD4+ or CD8+ T cells sorted from blood, obtained in a trial of the OX40 agonist ivuxolimab. These receptors came from an adult with an advanced solid tumor such as melanoma, head and neck, liver or kidney cancer.

The chain carries TRBV4-1 and TRBJ2-7, with 7 bases identical to TRBD2. The CDR3 has 16 amino acids. With V trimmed by 3 bases and J by 3 bases, 11 bases remained unmatched. The germline V gene encodes CDR1 MGHRA and CDR2 YSYEKL. CDR3 in amino acids: CASSQLVRGVNYEQYF. The CDR3 DNA is TGCGCCAGCAGCCAGCTGGTCCGGGGGGTGAACTACGAGCAGTACTTC.

Only a few counts were recorded for this clone. The chain links TRBV2 to TRBJ1-2; D ambiguous. The CDR3 is 15 residues long. The V end lost 4 bases, the J end lost 1 base, and 13 bases lay between the germline ends. Germline CDR1 is SNHLY and CDR2 is FYNNEI. This CDR3 reads CASSAAPLVNYGYTF. In DNA form, the CDR3 reads TGTGCCAGCAGTGCCGCACCTCTTGTTAACTATGGCTACACCTTC.

The chain combines TRBV4-2 with TRBJ2-4; D is possibly TRBD2 (7 bases). CDR3 length equals 20 residues. Trimming removed 0 bases from V and 2 bases from J, with 23 bases in between. Germline lookup yields CDR1 LGHNA and CDR2 YNFKEQ. CDR3 in DNA: TGTGCCAGCAGCCAAGATAGGGGGACTACACTTGAACTGCCCAAAAACATTCAGTACTTC. Encoded protein: CASSQDRGTTLELPKNIQYF.

This clone was found once. This chain links TRBV11-2 with TRBJ2-1; maybe TRBD2 (7 bases). V was clipped by 10 bases and J by 9 bases, with 13 bases between them. Germline-derived CDR1 and CDR2 are SGHAT and FQNNGV. The CDR3 runs 11 residues. In DNA, the CDR3 is TGTGCCACGCTCGGGGGGCCTGAGCAGTTCTTC. Translation: CATLGGPEQFF. Complete variable domain (other parts from reference TRBV11-2 and TRBJ2-1): EAGVAQSPRYKIIEKRQSVAFWCNPISGHATLYWYQQILGQGPKLLIQFQNNGVVDDSQLPKDRFSAERLKGVDSTLKIQPAKLEDSAVYLCATLGGPEQFFGPGTRLTVL.

J is TRBJ2-7 and V is TRBV9; 7 bases are a match to TRBD2. The CDR3 runs 17 residues. In germline, CDR1 is SGDLS, CDR2 YYNGEE. Trimming removed 3 bases from V and 0 bases from J; junction bases left unmatched: 12. CDR3 nucleotides: TGTGCCAGCAGCGCCACTCCCCTAGCGGCCTTCTCCTACGAGCAGTACTTC. This encodes CASSATPLAAFSYEQYF.

This rearrangement joins TRBV10-3 to TRBJ2-1; a weak D match, TRBD2 (6 bases). V dropped 4 bases and J dropped 8 bases, with 9 bases sitting between them. Per the germline V gene, CDR1 is ENHRY and CDR2 is SYGVKD. This CDR3 region has 12 residues. The CDR3 loop is CAISGWRDEQFF. DNA of the CDR3: TGTGCCATCAGTGGGTGGAGGGATGAGCAGTTCTTC.

This clone was detected once. This sequence joins TRBV28 and TRBJ2-1; 10 positions agree with TRBD2. The J segment lost 4 bases and the V segment lost 4 bases, leaving 22 bases of the junction unmatched. This CDR3 has 21 amino acids. CDR1 and CDR2 from the germline V gene are MDHEN and SYDVKM. The CDR3 nucleotides read TGTGCCAGCAGTTCCCGACTCCCCGGACTAGCGGAGGGGGCATCTTACAATGAGCAGTTCTTC. Its protein is CASSSRLPGLAEGASYNEQFF.

The chain employs TRBV18 and TRBJ2-7; no firm D call. Germline CDR1 is KGHSH and CDR2 is LQKENI. Trimming cost V 0 bases and J 3 bases, with 18 bases left between them. This CDR3 spans 17 amino acids. CDR3 nucleotide sequence: TGTGCCAGCTCACCACCCAGGTCTCGCGCAGAAATCTACGAGCAGTACTTC. It encodes CASSPPRSRAEIYEQYF. Together with reference TRBV18 and TRBJ2-7, the CDR3 gives the full variable domain: NAGVMQNPRHLVRRRGQEARLRCSPMKGHSHVYWYRQLPEEGLKFMVYLQKENIIDESGMPKERFSAEFPKEGPSILRIQQVVRGDSAAYFCASSPPRSRAEIYEQYFGPGTRLTVT.

For this clone: One end of the junction is discordant with germline, which a read error may explain. V and J are TRBV29-1 and TRBJ2-1; D possibly corresponds to TRBD2 (6 bases). This CDR3 contains 14 residues. The germline gives CDR1 SQVTM, CDR2 ANQGSEA. The CDR3 DNA reads TGCAGCGTCGAAGGCGGGGTTCCTTTCAATGAGCAGTTCTTC. Amino acid sequence: CSVEGGVPFNEQFF.

The chain carries TRBV7-6 and TRBJ2-7; D remains ambiguous. The ends were cut back, 0 bases at V and 0 bases at J, with 12 bases in the middle. The CDR3 totals 16 residues. CDR1 and CDR2 from the germline V gene are SGHVS and FNYEAQ. This chain's CDR3 is CASSLAQDRLSYEQYF. In nucleotides, the CDR3 is TGTGCCAGCAGCTTAGCCCAGGATCGACTCTCCTACGAGCAGTACTTC. Full variable domain (missing parts from reference TRBV7-6 and TRBJ2-7): GAGVSQSPRYKVTKRGQDVALRCDPISGHVSLYWYRQALGQGPEFLTYFNYEAQQDKSGLPNDRFSAERPEGSISTLTIQRTEQRDSAMYRCASSLAQDRLSYEQYFGPGTRLTVT.

CDR3 amino acids: CASSARLSGFTDTQYF. CDR3 DNA sequence: TGCGCCAGCAGCGCCCGACTGAGCGGATTCACAGATACGCAGTATTTT. The genes are TRBV4-3 and TRBJ2-3; TRBD2 is a possible D gene (5 bases). Germline loops: CDR1 LGHNA, CDR2 YSLEER. The CDR3 has 16 amino acids. Trimming shortened V by 5 bases and J by 2 bases, and 17 bases separated the two germline ends.

The rearrangement links TRBV5-4 to TRBJ2-5; D may match TRBD1 or TRBD2 (5 bases each). Trimming pared 5 bases from V and 7 bases from J, leaving 15 bases between. The germline CDR1 and CDR2 sequences are SGHNT and YYREEE (reference sequence). The length of the CDR3 is 13 residues. The CDR3 DNA sequence: TGTGCCAGCAGAAGAGGGGATATCGGGACCCAGTACTTC. The encoded protein is CASRRGDIGTQYF.

This clone was picked up one time. The chain joins TRBV28 to TRBJ1-2, with D possibly matching TRBD1 (6 bases). The V and J ends lost 8 bases and 4 bases respectively, with 14 bases between them. Germline-derived CDR1 and CDR2 are MDHEN and SYDVKM. CDR3 length: 13 amino acids. CDR3 sequence (DNA): TGTGCCAGCGAGACCGGGGGGCTCTATGGCTACACCTTC. Translating gives CASETGGLYGYTF.

The chain has TRBV27 and TRBJ2-1; possible D gene TRBD1, 5 bases. The ends were cut back, 2 bases at V and 0 bases at J, with 14 bases in the middle. The CDR3 contains 17 residues. Germline loops: CDR1 MNHEY, CDR2 SMNVEV (reference sequence). CDR3 protein: CASSLPATVSSYNEQFF. CDR3 bases: TGTGCCAGCAGTTTACCTGCGACAGTGAGCTCCTACAATGAGCAGTTCTTC.

The J gene is TRBJ2-1, the V gene TRBV11-2, with D possibly TRBD2 on 6 matching bases. V lost 5 bases and J lost 8, with 22 bases in between. The germline CDR1 and CDR2 sequences are SGHAT and FQNNGV. This CDR3 is 16 amino acids long. The CDR3 region has the DNA TGTGCCAGCAGCCTTACGACCCGCTGGGGGGTTGATGAGCAGTTCTTC. Its protein product is CASSLTTRWGVDEQFF.

CDR3 loop: CASSTRQGSSEQYF. DNA for the CDR3: TGTGCCAGCAGTACCCGACAGGGTAGTAGTGAGCAGTACTTC. The chain combines TRBV27 with TRBJ2-7; 7 bases match TRBD1. Per germline, CDR1 MNHEY and CDR2 SMNVEV (reference sequence). This CDR3 is 14 amino acids long. Trimming at V came to 5 bases and at J to 7 bases, leaving 11 bases not matched to a gene.

As DNA, the CDR3 is TGCGCCAGCAGCCAAGAGGGGCTAGCAGGCGAGGGGCACATTCAGTACTTC. Translation gives CASSQEGLAGEGHIQYF. This sequence joins TRBV4-3 and TRBJ2-4, with D perhaps TRBD1 or TRBD2 (5 bases each). The CDR3 consists of 17 residues. V lost 0 bases and J lost 8, with 20 bases in between. Per germline, CDR1 LGHNA and CDR2 YSLEER.

The genes are TRBV9 and TRBJ2-1, with 8 bases lining up with TRBD2. Germline lookup yields CDR1 SGDLS and CDR2 YYNGEE. The trim removed 0 bases at V and 3 bases at J, leaving 2 bases unmatched. The CDR3 has 15 amino acids. CDR3 region: CASSVAGGYYNEQFF. CDR3 DNA sequence: TGTGCCAGCAGCGTAGCGGGGGGGTACTACAATGAGCAGTTCTTC. The whole variable domain, filled in from reference TRBV9 and TRBJ2-1, reads DSGVTQTPKHLITATGQRVTLRCSPRSGDLSVYWYQQSLDQGLQFLIQYYNGEERAKGNILERFSAQQFPDLHSELNLSSLELGDSALYFCASSVAGGYYNEQFFGPGTRLTVL.

This chain connects TRBV15 to TRBJ1-1; D gene unclear. Germline loops: CDR1 LNHNV, CDR2 YYDKDF (reference sequence). V lost 8 bases and J lost 1, with 8 bases in between. The CDR3 length is 12 residues. The CDR3 loop is CATEAANTEAFF. CDR3 in DNA: TGTGCCACCGAGGCAGCGAACACTGAAGCTTTCTTT.

The chain joins TRBV7-7 to TRBJ2-2; perhaps TRBD1 as D (7 bases). CDR1 and CDR2 (germline): SSHAT, FNYEAQ (reference sequence). The length of the CDR3 is 16 residues. CDR3 sequence (DNA): TGTGCTACCCAGGCAGGGGGAGGTTGGAACACCGGGGAGCTGTTTTTT. Residues: CATQAGGGWNTGELFF.

The V gene is TRBV7-2, the J gene TRBJ2-7; the match to TRBD1 covers 8 bases. CDR1 is SGHTA, CDR2 FQGNSA, per germline. The CDR3 length is 16 residues. Trimming at V came to 5 bases and at J to 6 bases, leaving 15 bases not matched to a gene. The CDR3 is CASSPTGGKKWGEQYF. The CDR3 DNA is TGTGCCAGCAGCCCCACAGGGGGGAAGAAATGGGGCGAGCAGTACTTC. Drawing the rest from reference TRBV7-2 and TRBJ2-7, the complete variable domain is GAGVSQSPSNKVTEKGKDVELRCDPISGHTALYWYRQSLGQGLEFLIYFQGNSAPDKSGLPSDRFSAERTGGSVSTLTIQRTQQEDSAVYLCASSPTGGKKWGEQYFGPGTRLTVT.